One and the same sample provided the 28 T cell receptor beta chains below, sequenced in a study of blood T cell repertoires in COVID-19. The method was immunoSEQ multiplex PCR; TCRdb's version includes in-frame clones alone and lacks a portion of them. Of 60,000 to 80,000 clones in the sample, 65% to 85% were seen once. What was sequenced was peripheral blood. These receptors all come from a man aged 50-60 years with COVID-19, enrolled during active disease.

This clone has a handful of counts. This chain's CDR3 is CASSYGTGSSYEQYF. As DNA, the CDR3 is TGTGCCAGCAGCTACGGGACAGGGAGTTCCTACGAGCAGTACTTC. J is TRBJ2-7 and V is TRBV7-2; TRBD1 matches 9 bases. The CDR3 runs to 15 residues. The trim removed 4 bases at V and 1 base at J, leaving 5 bases unmatched. Germline V gene lookup returns CDR1 SGHTA and CDR2 FQGNSA.

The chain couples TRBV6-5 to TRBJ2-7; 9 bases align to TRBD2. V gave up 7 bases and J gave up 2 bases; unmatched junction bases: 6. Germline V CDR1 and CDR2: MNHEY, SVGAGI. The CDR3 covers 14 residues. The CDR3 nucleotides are TGTGCCAGCACCTCTAGCGGGACCACCTACGAGCAGTACTTC. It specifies CASTSSGTTYEQYF.

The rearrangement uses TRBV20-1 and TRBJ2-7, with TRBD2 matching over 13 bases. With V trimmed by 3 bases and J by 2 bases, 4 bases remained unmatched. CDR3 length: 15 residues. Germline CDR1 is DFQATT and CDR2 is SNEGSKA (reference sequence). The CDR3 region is CSASGGLAGTYEQYF. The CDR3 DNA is TGCAGTGCTAGTGGGGGACTAGCGGGGACCTACGAGCAGTACTTC.

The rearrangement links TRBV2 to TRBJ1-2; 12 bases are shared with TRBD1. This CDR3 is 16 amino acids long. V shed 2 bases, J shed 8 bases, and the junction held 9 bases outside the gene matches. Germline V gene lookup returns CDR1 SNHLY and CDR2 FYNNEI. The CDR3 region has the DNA TGTGCCAGCAGTGAAAATTGGGGGACAGGGGGCGACGGCTACACCTTC. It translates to CASSENWGTGGDGYTF.

In nucleotides, the CDR3 is TGCGCCAGCAGCCCACAGGGGGAGGACAATCAGCCCCAGCATTTT. This translates into CASSPQGEDNQPQHF. The chain carries TRBV5-1 and TRBJ1-5, with TRBD1 matching 8 bases. Per the germline V gene, CDR1 is SGHRS and CDR2 is YFSETQ. This CDR3 spans 15 amino acids. V gave up 4 bases and J gave up 3 bases; unmatched junction bases: 6.

The CDR3, as DNA: TGTGCCAGTAGTATTCGGACAGGGGTGAAGGCAGATACGCAGTATTTT. Protein: CASSIRTGVKADTQYF. The chain carries TRBV19 and TRBJ2-3; 9 bases align to TRBD1. Looked up from germline, CDR1 is LNHDA and CDR2 is SQIVND (reference sequence). The CDR3 is 16 residues long. The V and J ends lost 3 bases and 4 bases, in that order; junction bases with no gene match: 8. The variable domain in full, completed from reference TRBV19 and TRBJ2-3, reads DGGITQSPKYLFRKEGQNVTLSCEQNLNHDAMYWYRQDPGQGLRLIYYSQIVNDFQKGDIAEGYSVSREKKESFPLTVTSAQKNPTAFYLCASSIRTGVKADTQYFGPGTRLTVL.

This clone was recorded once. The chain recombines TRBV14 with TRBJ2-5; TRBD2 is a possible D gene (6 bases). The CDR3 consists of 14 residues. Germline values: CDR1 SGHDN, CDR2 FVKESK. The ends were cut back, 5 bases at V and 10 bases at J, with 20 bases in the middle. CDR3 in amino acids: CASSTQPGDGGQYF. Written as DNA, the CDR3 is TGTGCCAGCAGCACACAGCCAGGAGACGGGGGCCAGTACTTC.

This CDR3 is CASSAQVDYGYTF. The CDR3 nucleotides read TGTGCCAGCAGCGCCCAGGTGGACTATGGCTACACCTTC. The chain uses TRBV9 and TRBJ1-2; D is uncertain. CDR1 is SGDLS, CDR2 YYNGEE, per germline. This CDR3 comprises 13 residues. V shed 3 bases and J shed 3 bases, with 9 bases lying between them.

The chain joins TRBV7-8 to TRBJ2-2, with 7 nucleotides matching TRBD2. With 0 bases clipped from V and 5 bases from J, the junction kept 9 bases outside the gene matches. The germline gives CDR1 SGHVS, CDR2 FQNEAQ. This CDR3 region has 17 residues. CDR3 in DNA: TGTGCCAGCAGCTTAGCGCTTGCGGGAGCAGGGACCGGGGAGCTGTTTTTT. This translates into CASSLALAGAGTGELFF.

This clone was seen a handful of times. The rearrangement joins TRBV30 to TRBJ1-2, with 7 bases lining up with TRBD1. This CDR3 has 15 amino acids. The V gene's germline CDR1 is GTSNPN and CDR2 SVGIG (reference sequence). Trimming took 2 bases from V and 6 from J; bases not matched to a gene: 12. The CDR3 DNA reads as TGTGCCTGGAGTCGAAACAGGGGCCCAAGGAATGGCTACACCTTC. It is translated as CAWSRNRGPRNGYTF.

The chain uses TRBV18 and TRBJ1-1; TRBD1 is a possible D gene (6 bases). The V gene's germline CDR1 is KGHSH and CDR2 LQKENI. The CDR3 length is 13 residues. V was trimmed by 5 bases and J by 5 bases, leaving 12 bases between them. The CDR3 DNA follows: TGTGCCAGCTCAGGGCAGGGGATAACTGAAGCTTTCTTT. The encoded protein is CASSGQGITEAFF.

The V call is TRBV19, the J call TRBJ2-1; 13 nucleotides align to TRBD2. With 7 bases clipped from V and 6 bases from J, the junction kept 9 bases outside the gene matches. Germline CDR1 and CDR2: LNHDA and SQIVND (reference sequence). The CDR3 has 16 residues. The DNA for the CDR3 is TGTGCCAGTAACCAAAGGACTAGCGGGAGTTTCAATGAGCAGTTCTTC. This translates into CASNQRTSGSFNEQFF. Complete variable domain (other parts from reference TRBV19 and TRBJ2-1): DGGITQSPKYLFRKEGQNVTLSCEQNLNHDAMYWYRQDPGQGLRLIYYSQIVNDFQKGDIAEGYSVSREKKESFPLTVTSAQKNPTAFYLCASNQRTSGSFNEQFFGPGTRLTVL.

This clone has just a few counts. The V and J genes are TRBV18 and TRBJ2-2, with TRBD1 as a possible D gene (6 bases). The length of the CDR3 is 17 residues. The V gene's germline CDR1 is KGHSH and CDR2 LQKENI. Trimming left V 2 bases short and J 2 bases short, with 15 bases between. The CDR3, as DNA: TGTGCCAGCTCACCAGCTTGGGGGCGGAGAAACACCGGGGAGCTGTTTTTT. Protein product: CASSPAWGRRNTGELFF.

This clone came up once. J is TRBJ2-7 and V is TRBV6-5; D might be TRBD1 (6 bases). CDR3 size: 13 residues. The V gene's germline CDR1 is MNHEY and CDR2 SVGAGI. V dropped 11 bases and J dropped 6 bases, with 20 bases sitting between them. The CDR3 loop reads CASSQGEAAEQYF. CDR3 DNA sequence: TGTGCCTCCTCACAGGGCGAGGCGGCCGAGCAGTACTTC.

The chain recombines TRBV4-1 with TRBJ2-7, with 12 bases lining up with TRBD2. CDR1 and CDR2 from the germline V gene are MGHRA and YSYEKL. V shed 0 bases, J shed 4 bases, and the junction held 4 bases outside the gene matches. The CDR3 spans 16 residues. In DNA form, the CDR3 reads TGCGCCAGCAGCCAAGATAGACTAGCGGGAGTTTACGAGCAGTACTTC. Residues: CASSQDRLAGVYEQYF.

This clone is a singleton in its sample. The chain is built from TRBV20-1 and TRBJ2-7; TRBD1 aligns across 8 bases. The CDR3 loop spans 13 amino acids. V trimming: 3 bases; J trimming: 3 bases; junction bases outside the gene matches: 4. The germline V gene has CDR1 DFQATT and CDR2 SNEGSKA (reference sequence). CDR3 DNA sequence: TGCAGTGCTAGTGCTGGGACAGGCTACGAGCAGTACTTC. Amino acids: CSASAGTGYEQYF.

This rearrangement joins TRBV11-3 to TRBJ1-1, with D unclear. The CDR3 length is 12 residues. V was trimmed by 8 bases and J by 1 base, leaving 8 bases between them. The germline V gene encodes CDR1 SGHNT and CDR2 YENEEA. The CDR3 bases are TGTGCCAGCTCACGGGGGAACACTGAAGCTTTCTTT. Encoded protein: CASSRGNTEAFF. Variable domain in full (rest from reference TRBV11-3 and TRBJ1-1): EAGVVQSPRYKIIEKKQPVAFWCNPISGHNTLYWYLQNLGQGPELLIRYENEEAVDDSQLPKDRFSAERLKGVDSTLKIQPAELGDSAVYLCASSRGNTEAFFGQGTRLTVV.

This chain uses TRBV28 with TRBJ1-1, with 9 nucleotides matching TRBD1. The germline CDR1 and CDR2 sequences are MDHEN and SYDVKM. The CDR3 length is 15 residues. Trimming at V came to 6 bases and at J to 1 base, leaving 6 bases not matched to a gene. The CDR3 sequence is CASSETGGGNTEAFF. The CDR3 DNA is TGTGCCAGCAGCGAAACAGGGGGCGGGAACACTGAAGCTTTCTTT.

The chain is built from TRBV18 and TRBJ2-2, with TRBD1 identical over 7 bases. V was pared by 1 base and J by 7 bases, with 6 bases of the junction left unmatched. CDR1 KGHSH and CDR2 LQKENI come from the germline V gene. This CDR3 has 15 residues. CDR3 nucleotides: TGTGCCAGCTCACCACAAGGGACAGATGGCGGGGAGCTGTTTTTT. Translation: CASSPQGTDGGELFF. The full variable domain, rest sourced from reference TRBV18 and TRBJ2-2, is NAGVMQNPRHLVRRRGQEARLRCSPMKGHSHVYWYRQLPEEGLKFMVYLQKENIIDESGMPKERFSAEFPKEGPSILRIQQVVRGDSAAYFCASSPQGTDGGELFFGEGSRLTVL.

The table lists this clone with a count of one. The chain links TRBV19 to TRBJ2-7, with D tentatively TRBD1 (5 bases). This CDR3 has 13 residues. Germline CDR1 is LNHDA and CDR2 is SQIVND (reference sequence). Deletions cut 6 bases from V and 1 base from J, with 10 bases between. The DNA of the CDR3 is TGTGCCAGTAGGTCGACAGCTTCCTACGAGCAGTACTTC. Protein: CASRSTASYEQYF.

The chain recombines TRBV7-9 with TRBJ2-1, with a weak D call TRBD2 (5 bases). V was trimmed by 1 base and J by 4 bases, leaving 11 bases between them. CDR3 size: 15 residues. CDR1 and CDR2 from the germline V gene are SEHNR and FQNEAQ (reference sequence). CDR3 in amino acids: CASSLGTSFYNEQFF. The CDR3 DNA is TGTGCCAGCAGCTTAGGGACTTCTTTTTACAATGAGCAGTTCTTC.

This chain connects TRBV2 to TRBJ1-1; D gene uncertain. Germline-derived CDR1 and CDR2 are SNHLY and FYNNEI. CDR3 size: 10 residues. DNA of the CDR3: TGTGCAGTGGGAGTGACTGAAGCTTTCTTT. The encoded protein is CAVGVTEAFF.

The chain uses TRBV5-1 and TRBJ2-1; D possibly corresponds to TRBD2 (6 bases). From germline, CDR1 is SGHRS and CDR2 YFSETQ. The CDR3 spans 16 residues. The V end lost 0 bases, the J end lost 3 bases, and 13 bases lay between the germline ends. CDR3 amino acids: CASSLEVGRLYNEQFF. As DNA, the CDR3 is TGCGCCAGCAGCTTGGAGGTCGGGAGACTCTACAATGAGCAGTTCTTC.

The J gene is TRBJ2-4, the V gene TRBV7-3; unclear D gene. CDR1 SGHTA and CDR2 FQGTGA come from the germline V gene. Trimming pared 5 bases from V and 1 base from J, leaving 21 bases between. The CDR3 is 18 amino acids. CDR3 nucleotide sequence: TGTGCCAGCAGCCAGCCAACGGCCAATCAGGTGGCCAAAAACATTCAGTACTTC. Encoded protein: CASSQPTANQVAKNIQYF.

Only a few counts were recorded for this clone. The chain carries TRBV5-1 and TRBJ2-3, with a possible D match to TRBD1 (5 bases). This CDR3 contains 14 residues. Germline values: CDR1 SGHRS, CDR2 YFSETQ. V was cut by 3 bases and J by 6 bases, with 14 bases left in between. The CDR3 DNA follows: TGCGCCAGCAGCTCCCGGAAAGGGGCGGATACGCAGTATTTT. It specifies CASSSRKGADTQYF.

The CDR3 protein is CASSSLSNEKLFF. The CDR3 region has the DNA TGTGCCAGCAGCTCCCTGTCTAATGAAAAACTGTTTTTT. The chain is built from TRBV5-5 and TRBJ1-4; D is unclear. This CDR3 comprises 13 residues. The germline gives CDR1 SGHKS, CDR2 YYEKEE (reference sequence). Trimming pared 3 bases from V and 3 bases from J, leaving 6 bases between.

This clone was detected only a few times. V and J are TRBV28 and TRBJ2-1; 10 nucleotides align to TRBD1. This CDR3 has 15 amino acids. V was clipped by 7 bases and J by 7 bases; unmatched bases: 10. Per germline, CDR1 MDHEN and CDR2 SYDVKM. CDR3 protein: CASTRDRGAGNEQFF. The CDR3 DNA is TGTGCCAGCACCCGGGACAGGGGCGCGGGTAATGAGCAGTTCTTC.

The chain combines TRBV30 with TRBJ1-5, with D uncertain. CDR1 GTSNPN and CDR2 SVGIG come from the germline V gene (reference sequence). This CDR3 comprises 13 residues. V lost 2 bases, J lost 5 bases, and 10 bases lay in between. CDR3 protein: CAWSWAADQPQHF. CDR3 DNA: TGTGCCTGGAGTTGGGCAGCTGATCAGCCCCAGCATTTT.